This TCR beta chain was captured by sequencing in a study of beta chain features in type 1 diabetes (dated by TCRdb to the late 2010s). For the study in its entirety: Mean age, gender distribution, total cell number and subset yield did not differ between patients and healthy donors. Regulatory and stem cell-like memory subsets were isolated from only 8 patients and roughly 8 healthy donors, whereas naive and central memory subsets came from all 30 or so donors. A total of roughly 99,000,000 sorted cells were examined across all samples, and the number of cells per subset was strongly correlated with RNA yield. In the study, TCRB repertoires of sorted circulating CD4+ T cell subsets from recently diagnosed type 1 diabetes patients were compared with those of matched healthy donors.

The germline V gene yields SGHRS for CDR1 and YFSETQ for CDR2. Counted from cysteine to phenylalanine, this CDR3 has 14 amino acids. The DNA shown is the 42-base CDR3, in frame from base 1. Unmatched junction bases come to 3, with V trimmed by 2 bases and J by 4 bases. The High Capacity cDNA Reverse Transcription Kit was used to reverse transcribe all of the isolated RNA, meaning that expressed TCRB transcripts were what got sequenced. Deep immunoSEQ sequencing was performed on naive, central memory and regulatory T cell samples, with an average of approximately 4 million total reads per sample. Sorted cells were lysed in RLT buffer and RNA was extracted with DNase-treated RNeasy Micro or Mini kits, depending on cell number. To prevent cross-contamination, every cell subset was processed on its own, while patient and healthy donor samples were processed together. The immunoSEQ multiplex PCR was used to amplify TCRB sequences from cDNA, generating 87-bp fragments that spanned the CDR3 region. Sequencing of the amplicons was done on the Illumina HiSeq platform. Per the authors' processing: Synthetic template baselines were used to correct PCR bias computationally, reads within Hamming distance 2 were collapsed together, and singletons that could not be merged were discarded. Reads were aligned to IMGT to assign V, D and J genes, CDR3 length, and insertions or deletions at six rearrangement sites. Within each subset, clonotype counts were normalized to sorted cell number, after which true diversity and Gini coefficients were computed with the tcR R package. The overlap coefficient, calculated on TCRB nucleotide sequences, was used to quantify repertoire sharing. TCRdb re-hosts the immuneACCESS table, in-frame sequences only. Its copies lack some clones; in the studies checked, an unresolved V gene accounts for under half of them, and the cause for the rest is not known. The DNA was the basis for D and trimming; V, J and clone size are from that table. For this sample there are 300,000 to 450,000 clones; around 9.6% appear just once. Roughly 0.54% of the sample lies in the top ten.

Each donor gave one peripheral blood draw, roughly 110 mL on average, collected into heparinised tubes. Naive, central memory, regulatory and stem cell-like memory CD4+ T cells were sorted on a BD FACSAria II using a panel including CD45RO, CCR7, CD25, CD127, CD95 and CD27. Purity was above 95% for every sorted population. Right away, PBMCs were isolated by Lymphoprep density gradient centrifugation and were stained directly, with no culture step. So that batch effects would be minimized, each experiment stained and sorted samples in pairs, pairing one healthy donor with one patient. The investigation overall reported the following: Because small numbers of individuals were included in the HLA sub-analyses, any influence of HLA type on TCRB rearrangement was left unresolved. PCR might favor shorter templates, but patient and control samples were amplified and corrected together, so any skew would affect both groups equally. Because cDNA rather than genomic DNA was sequenced, highly expressing activated cells could have been over-represented, although no difference in activation and CD3 levels was found between groups. Patients with type 1 diabetes made fewer insertions and deleted more nucleotides at VDJ recombination sites, implying thymic rearrangement abnormalities. Naive, central memory and regulatory TCRB repertoires appeared to be more similar among patients than among healthy donors. In all four CD4+ subsets, TCRB CDR3 length was moderately but significantly shorter in type 1 diabetes patients.

This clone was observed at least ten times. Its antigen has not been determined. The sample holds no much larger clone one base away, and base qualities are not on file. In the same sample, other DNA sequences code for this CDR3. The receptor was derived from a man aged 25 to 40 with type 1 diabetes. Sequencing used central memory CD4+ T cells from blood. The chain uses TRBV5-1 and TRBJ1-1, and TRBD1 aligns with 9 junction nucleotides. The CDR3 has the sequence CASSFTGGGTEAFF. The DNA sequence reads TGCGCCAGCAGCTTCACAGGGGGCGGCACTGAAGCTTTCTTT.